This T cell receptor beta chain emerged from a study of cytomegalovirus exposure and HLA in healthy donors. Across the whole study: As an earlier analysis found, roughly 180 million T cells yielded some 120 million unique TCR beta sequences.

This clone showed up just a few times. Its antigen is undetermined. Notes on the study in general: Some highly shared sequence variants likely arose as a pipeline artifact. Rarity characterized most TCR sequences, yet some public TCRs appeared in many donors.

The germline V gene encodes CDR1 PRHDT and CDR2 FYEKMQ (reference sequence). This CDR3 is 14 amino acids long. At the time of sampling, donors were nominally healthy, though unrecorded immune exposures were likely. Primers: 60 Vbeta forward and 13 Jbeta reverse. Profiling relied on immunoSEQ multiplex PCR, and the TCRdb table lists in-frame clones only, not all of them. The data hold approximately 160,000 clones, with around three quarters observed a single time. This receptor was obtained from a woman aged 30 to 39 in good health and CMV-seronegative. This rearrangement joins TRBV13 to TRBJ2-5; possible D gene TRBD2, 5 bases. TRBJ2-7 explains the end of the DNA better; the J call may be wrong. What was sequenced was PBMCs. In nucleotides, the CDR3 is TGTGCCAGCAGCTTAGGTACTAGTAACTACGAGCAGTACTTC. Protein: CASSLGTSNYEQYF.